This TCR beta chain was recovered during a study of neurological immune-mediated disorders. In this sample, this clonotype turned up many times. The CDR3 consists of 11 residues. Germline CDR1 and CDR2: MNHEY and SVGAGI. V was shortened by 6 bases and J by 3 bases, with 6 bases between the two germline ends. TCRdb ran MiXCR on the 5' RACE reads and lists one entry per CDR3 protein. The sample has about 10,000 distinct CDR3 sequences; under 25% are singletons. The V call is TRBV6-5, the J call TRBJ2-7; D uncertain. This clonotype originated in a woman in her forties with multiple sclerosis. The source material was CD8+ T cells from blood. CDR3 nucleotide sequence: TGTGCCAGCAGCCCTAACTACGAGCAGTACTTC. Protein product: CASSPNYEQYF.